This TCR beta chain was retrieved from a study of cytomegalovirus exposure and HLA in healthy donors. Study-wide points: Published work reported that the classifier diagnosed cytomegalovirus status with high specificity and sensitivity. An analysis done earlier found most TCR beta V segments productive about 87% or about 30% of the time.

Use of 60 Vbeta and 13 Jbeta primers characterized the PCR. Using immunoSEQ multiplex PCR, the repertoire was profiled, and TCRdb retains in-frame clones only, with some absent. The sample includes 150,000 to 190,000 clones, roughly 75% of them seen just once. Notes on this clone: Its target is not known.

The length of the CDR3 is 15 residues. Trimming removed 3 bases at V and 1 base at J, with 12 bases between. The germline CDR1 and CDR2 sequences are SGHTA and FQGNSA. The specimen was PBMCs. The receptor was isolated from a man in his late teens or twenties in good health and CMV-seronegative. The genes are TRBV7-2 and TRBJ2-5; a weak D match, TRBD2 (5 bases). As DNA, the CDR3 is TGTGCCAGCAGCTTGATGGCGGGCACCCAAGAGACCCAGTACTTC. It codes for CASSLMAGTQETQYF.